This section outlines one TCR beta chain sequence together with its context. A sample-barcoded 5' primer and a J-beta primer mix were used in a second PCR of about 7 to 12 cycles. Each CDR3 protein gets one entry after TCRdb re-called the 5' RACE reads with MiXCR. The sample carries about 540,000 distinct CDR3 sequences, about 24% recorded once. The data originate from a study of blood T cells in healthy people across ages. This CDR3 contains 12 residues. The V end was cut by 1 base, the J end by 3 bases, with 3 bases between. CDR1 and CDR2 from the germline V gene are ENHRY and SYGVKD. In addition, the sample was reused for a study of T cells of mothers and their children. That report notes: In each mother, TCR beta CDR3 reads exceeded 8.5 million; in each child, they numbered some 2.8 million.

The sequenced material came from blood. The V call is TRBV10-3, the J call TRBJ1-1; D is ambiguous. The TCR comes from a boy under 18 in good health. CDR3 in DNA: TGTGCCATCAGTGAGTTGGACACTGAAGCTTTCTTT. Protein: CAISELDTEAFF.